This T cell receptor beta chain was identified in a study of blood T cell repertoires in COVID-19. Across the study: The samples span acute and convalescent COVID-19 from the United States, Italy and Spain.

Authors' processing steps: Reference gene primer amplification yielded estimated nucleated cell counts. The protocol was immunoSEQ multiplex PCR, while the TCRdb copy is restricted to in-frame clones and leaves out a portion. The V and J calls and the clone size are those of that table, but D and trimming were determined from the DNA. The profile covers over 150,000 clones, with around 79% appearing a single time and less than 30% taken by the ten largest. The CDR3 contains 16 residues. The V segment lost 4 bases and the J segment 2 bases; nucleotides outside the gene matches: 6. Germline lookup yields CDR1 MNHEY and CDR2 SMNVEV (reference sequence).

V usage is TRBV27 and J usage is TRBJ1-1, with 11 bases identical to TRBD1. This clonotype was sampled from a woman in her seventies with acute or convalescent COVID-19. The specimen was peripheral blood. The CDR3 region is CASSSGQGAVNTEAFF. In nucleotides, the CDR3 is TGTGCCAGCAGTTCCGGACAGGGGGCAGTAAACACTGAAGCTTTCTTT.